This T cell receptor (beta chain) was observed in a study of T-cell memory formation after mild COVID-19. This clonotype occurred a few times. TCRdb ran MiXCR on the 5' RACE reads and lists one entry per CDR3 protein. The sample lists 190,000 or so distinct CDR3 sequences; about 27% were seen once. The CDR3 spans 15 residues. The germline V gene encodes CDR1 SGHRS and CDR2 YFSETQ. Between the trimmed V and J ends, which lost 0 bases and 6 bases, there was a span of 13 bases. The sequencing sample was made of PBMCs or a T cell subset sorted from them (not recorded which). The gene calls are TRBV5-1 and TRBJ2-1, with D perhaps TRBD2 (6 bases). This TCR came from an adult woman who had mild COVID-19 (a few samples of this study predate the infection). Cell type and time point are not known. The CDR3 region has the DNA TGCGCCAGCAGCTTGGCAGTCGGGGGTGGCAATGAGCAGTTCTTC. Protein: CASSLAVGGGNEQFF.